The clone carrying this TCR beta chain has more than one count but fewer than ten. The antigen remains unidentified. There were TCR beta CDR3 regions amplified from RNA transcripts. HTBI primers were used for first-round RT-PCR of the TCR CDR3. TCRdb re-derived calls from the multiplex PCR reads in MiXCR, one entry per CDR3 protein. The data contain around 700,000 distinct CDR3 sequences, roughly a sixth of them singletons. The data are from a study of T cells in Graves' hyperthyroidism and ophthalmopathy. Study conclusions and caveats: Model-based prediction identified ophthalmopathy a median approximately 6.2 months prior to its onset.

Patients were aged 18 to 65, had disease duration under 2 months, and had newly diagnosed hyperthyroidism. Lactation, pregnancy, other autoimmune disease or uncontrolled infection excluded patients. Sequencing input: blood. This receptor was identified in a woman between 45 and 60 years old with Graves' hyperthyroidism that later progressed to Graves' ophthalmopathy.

CDR3 sequence (DNA): TGTGCTAGTGGTTTGGTACAGGGTTCTGGAAACACCATATATTTT. It codes for CASGLVQGSGNTIYF. The chain joins TRBV12-5 to TRBJ1-3; tentative D call: TRBD1 (6 bases). The germline CDR1 and CDR2 sequences are LGHNT and FRNRAP. The CDR3 is 15 residues long. The germline V and J ends were trimmed by 0 bases and 1 base, with 7 bases remaining between them.